These T cell receptor beta chains were read from a single sample in a study of T cells in Graves' hyperthyroidism and ophthalmopathy. MiXCR, run by TCRdb on the multiplex PCR reads, gives a single entry per CDR3 protein. The sample comprises almost 600,000 distinct CDR3 sequences, about 15% of which are singletons, and 5.8% rests with the top ten. The sequenced sample was blood. These receptors were taken from a woman in her twenties or thirties with Graves' hyperthyroidism that later progressed to Graves' ophthalmopathy. The CDR3 runs from the conserved cysteine through the conserved F or W.

J gene: TRBJ2-5
V gene: TRBV5-1
CDR3 protein: CASSLLINQETQYF

J gene: TRBJ1-5
V gene: TRBV28
CDR3 protein: CASSPGGEGPQHF

J gene: TRBJ2-7
V gene: TRBV19
CDR3 protein: CASSSTPGGYEQYF

J gene: TRBJ2-1
V gene: TRBV2
CDR3 protein: CASSWTSVNNEQFF

J gene: TRBJ2-1
V gene: TRBV7-2
CDR3 protein: CASSLASEGWDEQFF

J gene: TRBJ1-4
V gene: TRBV5-1
CDR3 protein: CASSLSSGVSEKLFF

J gene: TRBJ2-7
V gene: TRBV6-2/TRBV6-3
CDR3 protein: CASSTRLAGGFEQYF

J gene: TRBJ2-7
V gene: TRBV27
CDR3 protein: CASSPSSGTQLYEQYF

J gene: TRBJ2-6
V gene: TRBV11-2
CDR3 protein: CASSSDRGLRGGANVLTF

J gene: TRBJ2-7
V gene: TRBV6-5
CDR3 protein: CASSYFGGRASYEQYF

J gene: TRBJ2-5
V gene: TRBV7-2
CDR3 protein: CASSLAGQGPQETQYF

J gene: TRBJ2-1
V gene: TRBV6-2/TRBV6-3
CDR3 protein: CASSYFRPTLGNEQFF

J gene: TRBJ1-4
V gene: TRBV9
CDR3 protein: CASSEDGGNEKLFF

J gene: TRBJ1-4
V gene: TRBV2
CDR3 protein: CASSVASYEKLFF